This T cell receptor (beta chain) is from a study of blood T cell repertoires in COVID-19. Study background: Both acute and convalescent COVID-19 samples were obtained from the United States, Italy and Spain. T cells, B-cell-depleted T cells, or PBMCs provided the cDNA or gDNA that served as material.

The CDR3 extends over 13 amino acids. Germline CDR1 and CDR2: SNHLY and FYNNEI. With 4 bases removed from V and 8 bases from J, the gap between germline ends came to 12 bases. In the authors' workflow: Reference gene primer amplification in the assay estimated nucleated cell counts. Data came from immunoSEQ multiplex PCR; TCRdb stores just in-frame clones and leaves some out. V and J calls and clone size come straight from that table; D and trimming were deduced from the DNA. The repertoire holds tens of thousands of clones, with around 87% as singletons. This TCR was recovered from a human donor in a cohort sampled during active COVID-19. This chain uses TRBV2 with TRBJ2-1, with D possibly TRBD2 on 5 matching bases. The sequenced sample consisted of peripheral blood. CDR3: CASSGLLVYEQFF. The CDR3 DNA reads TGTGCCAGCAGTGGGCTACTAGTATATGAGCAGTTCTTC.